Listed below are T cell receptor beta chains from one sample, sequenced in a study of blood T cell repertoires in COVID-19. Here immunoSEQ multiplex PCR was the method, and the copy in TCRdb shows in-frame clones only, minus some. The sample shows approximately 170,000 clones, around 86% of them seen only once. The sequenced sample consisted of peripheral blood. The source of these receptors is a woman in her 70s with COVID-19, enrolled during active disease. Both conserved end residues are trimmed from each CDR3. The order of the fields is CDR3 protein, V gene.

CDR3 protein: ASSNSDTQY
V gene: TRBV10-1

CDR3 protein: ASRGNTIY
V gene: TRBV28

CDR3 protein: ASSLLQGVNQPQH
V gene: TRBV28

CDR3 protein: ASSFRTSGPSSYNEQF
V gene: TRBV5-6

CDR3 protein: ASSPDRGYGYT
V gene: TRBV18

CDR3 protein: ASSSTGIVYGYT
V gene: TRBV7-2

CDR3 protein: ASSIGTERAPQH
V gene: TRBV19

CDR3 protein: ASRSNGQGTGELF
V gene: TRBV6-5

CDR3 protein: ASSLGGPAYEQY
V gene: TRBV7-2

CDR3 protein: AWSPQDNQPQH
V gene: TRBV30

CDR3 protein: ASSPQRQDNYGYT
V gene: TRBV18

CDR3 protein: ASSLGGTSGETQY
V gene: TRBV5-4

CDR3 protein: ASSAGTDGYT
V gene: TRBV18

CDR3 protein: ASTRSGPGDTQY
V gene: TRBV28